The rows below give T cell receptor beta chains drawn from one sample of a study of cytomegalovirus exposure and HLA in healthy donors. Produced via immunoSEQ multiplex PCR; TCRdb's table is partial and in-frame only. The sample holds some 250,000 clones; around 91% are singletons and the top ten take approximately 3.1%. The specimen was PBMCs. These receptor sequences come from a woman aged 25 to 39 in good health and CMV-seronegative. The CDR3 runs from the conserved cysteine through the conserved F or W. The order of the fields is clone size, V gene, D gene, J gene, CDR3 DNA, CDR3 protein. A D gene is named only where the DNA matches it firmly. Where a row states a size, it is once, few, many or the class of an expanded clone; other rows omit it.

.	TRBV9	.	TRBJ1-3	TGTGCCAGCAACTCTCCGCGGGGAATTACTGGAAACACCATATATTTT	CASNSPRGITGNTIYF
.	TRBV29-1	TRBD2	TRBJ2-1	TGCAGCGCCCGTTGGGCTGTCCTAGCGGGAGACTCCTACAATGAGCAGTTCTTC	CSARWAVLAGDSYNEQFF
.	TRBV4-1	TRBD1	TRBJ2-7	TGCGCCAGCAGCCAAGAATCCGAAACAGGGGGGTTCTCCTACGAGCAGTACTTC	CASSQESETGGFSYEQYF
few	TRBV25-1	.	TRBJ1-1	TGTGCCAGCAGTCCGCGTCGAGGCACTGAAGCTTTCTTT	CASSPRRGTEAFF
.	TRBV9	TRBD1	TRBJ2-7	TGTGCCAGCAGCCCCGGACAGGGGCGGTTCGAGCAGTACTTC	CASSPGQGRFEQYF
once	TRBV11-1	TRBD1	TRBJ2-3	TGTGCCAGCAGCACGCCCAGGGGGCGAGTCACAGATACGCAGTATTTT	CASSTPRGRVTDTQYF
.	TRBV11-1	TRBD2	TRBJ2-7	TGTGCCAGCAGCGCAAGGGGAGGGCAACGGGCCTCCGAGCAGTACTTC	CASSARGGQRASEQYF
.	TRBV29-1	.	TRBJ2-1	TGCAGCGTTGAGCCCAGAGGATCCTACAATGAGCAGTTCTTC	CSVEPRGSYNEQFF
.	TRBV28	.	TRBJ1-5	TGTGCCAGCAGTAGGAATATGGCCCGCGAGCCCCAGCATTTT	CASSRNMAREPQHF
.	TRBV6-5	TRBD1	TRBJ2-7	TGTGCCAGCAGTTTGGGACAGAACCCTTCCTACGAGCAGTACTTC	CASSLGQNPSYEQYF
.	TRBV5-1	.	TRBJ1-1	TGCGCCAGCAGCTTGGCCCTGGGGCTAAACACTGAAGCTTTCTTT	CASSLALGLNTEAFF
.	TRBV5-1	.	TRBJ2-7	TGCGCCAGCAGCGCGGGTCGGGGGTTGGAGGGACCCGGCTACGAGCAGTACTTC	CASSAGRGLEGPGYEQYF
.	TRBV28	.	TRBJ2-3	TGTGCCACCTCGACCCGGGAAAAGGATACGCAGTATTTT	CATSTREKDTQYF
.	TRBV25-1	.	TRBJ2-7	TGTGCCAGCAGTGTAAACTACGAGCAGTACTTC	CASSVNYEQYF
.	TRBV19	.	TRBJ2-7	TGTGCCAGTAGTATAGCTTCGGAAGATGGGTACGAGCAGTACTTC	CASSIASEDGYEQYF
.	TRBV27	TRBD2	TRBJ2-3	TGTGCCAGCAGTTCACTAGCGGGCAGCACAGATACGCAGTATTTT	CASSSLAGSTDTQYF
.	TRBV6-5	.	TRBJ2-1	TGTGCCAGCAGTTCGTCCGACAGGTTCTCTGAGCAGTTCTTC	CASSSSDRFSEQFF
.	TRBV29-1	.	TRBJ2-1	TGCAGCGTTGAAGGGCAGCGGGACAATGAGCAGTTCTTC	CSVEGQRDNEQFF
.	TRBV4-1	.	TRBJ2-1	TGCGCCAGCAGCTTAGCTACTACCCTCCGGTCCTACAATGAGCAGTTCTTC	CASSLATTLRSYNEQFF
few	TRBV5-8	.	TRBJ2-2	TGTGCCAGCAGCTTCAGGGAGTTGCTCACCGGGGAGCTGTTTTTT	CASSFRELLTGELFF
.	TRBV6-6	.	TRBJ1-4	TGTGCCAGCACCGAAAACGTAGAAAAACTGTTTTTT	CASTENVEKLFF
few	TRBV7-2	.	TRBJ1-5	TGTGCCAGCAGCTTAGTAAAGGGGAATCAGCCCCAGCATTTT	CASSLVKGNQPQHF
.	TRBV2	.	TRBJ2-2	TGTGCCAGCAGTGTGGGTAACAGTCTAAGGACCGGGGAGCTGTTTTTT	CASSVGNSLRTGELFF